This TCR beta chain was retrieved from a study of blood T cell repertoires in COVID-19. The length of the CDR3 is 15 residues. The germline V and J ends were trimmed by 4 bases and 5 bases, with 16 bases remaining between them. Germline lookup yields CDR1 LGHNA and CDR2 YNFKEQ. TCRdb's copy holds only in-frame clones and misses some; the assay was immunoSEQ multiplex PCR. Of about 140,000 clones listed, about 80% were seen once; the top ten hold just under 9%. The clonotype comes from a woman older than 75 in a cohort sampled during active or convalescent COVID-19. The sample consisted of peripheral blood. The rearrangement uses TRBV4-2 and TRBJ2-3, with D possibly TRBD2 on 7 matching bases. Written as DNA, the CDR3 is TGTGCCAGCAGCCTCGGCGGGGGCGGAGGAGATACGCAGTATTTT. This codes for CASSLGGGGGDTQYF.